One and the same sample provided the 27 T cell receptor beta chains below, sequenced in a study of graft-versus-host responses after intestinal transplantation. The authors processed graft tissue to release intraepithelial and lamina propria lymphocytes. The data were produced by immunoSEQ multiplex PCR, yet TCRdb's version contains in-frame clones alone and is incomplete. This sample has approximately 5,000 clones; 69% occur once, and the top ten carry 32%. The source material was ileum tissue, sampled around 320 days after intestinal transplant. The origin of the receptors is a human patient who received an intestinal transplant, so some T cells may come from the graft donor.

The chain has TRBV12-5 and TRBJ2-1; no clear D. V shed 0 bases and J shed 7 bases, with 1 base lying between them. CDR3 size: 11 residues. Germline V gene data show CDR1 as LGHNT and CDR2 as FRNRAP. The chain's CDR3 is CASGLVNEQFF. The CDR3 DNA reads TGTGCTAGTGGTTTGGTAAATGAGCAGTTCTTC. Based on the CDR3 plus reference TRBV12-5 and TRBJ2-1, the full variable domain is DARVTQTPRHKVTEMGQEVTMRCQPILGHNTVFWYRQTMMQGLELLAYFRNRAPLDDSGMPKDRFSAEMPDATLATLKIQPSEPRDSAVYFCASGLVNEQFFGPGTRLTVL.

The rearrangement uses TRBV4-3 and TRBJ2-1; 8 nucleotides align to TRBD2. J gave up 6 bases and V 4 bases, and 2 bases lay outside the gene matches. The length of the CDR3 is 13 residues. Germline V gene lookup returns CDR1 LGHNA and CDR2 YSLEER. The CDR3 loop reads CASSRTSSNEQFF. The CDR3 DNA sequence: TGCGCCAGCAGCCGGACTAGCTCCAATGAGCAGTTCTTC.

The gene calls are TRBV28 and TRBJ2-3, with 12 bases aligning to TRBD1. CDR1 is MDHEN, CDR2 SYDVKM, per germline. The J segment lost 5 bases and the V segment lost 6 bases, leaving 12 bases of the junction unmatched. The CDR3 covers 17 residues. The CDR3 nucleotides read TGTGCCAGCAGCCCTCCGGGACAGGGGGCGCTCAGAGATACGCAGTATTTT. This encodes CASSPPGQGALRDTQYF.

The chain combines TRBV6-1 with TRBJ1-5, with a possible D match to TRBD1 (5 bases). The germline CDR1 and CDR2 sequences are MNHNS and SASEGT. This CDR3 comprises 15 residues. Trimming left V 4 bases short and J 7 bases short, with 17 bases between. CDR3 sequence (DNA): TGTGCCAGCAGTGGCTTAGGAGGGACGAGCCAGCCCCAGCATTTT. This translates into CASSGLGGTSQPQHF.

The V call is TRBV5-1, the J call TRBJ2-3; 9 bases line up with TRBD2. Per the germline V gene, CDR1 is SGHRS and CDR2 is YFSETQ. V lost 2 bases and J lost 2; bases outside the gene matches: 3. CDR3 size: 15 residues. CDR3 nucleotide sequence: TGCGCCAGCAGCTTCTCTAGCGGGGTCACAGATACGCAGTATTTT. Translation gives CASSFSSGVTDTQYF.

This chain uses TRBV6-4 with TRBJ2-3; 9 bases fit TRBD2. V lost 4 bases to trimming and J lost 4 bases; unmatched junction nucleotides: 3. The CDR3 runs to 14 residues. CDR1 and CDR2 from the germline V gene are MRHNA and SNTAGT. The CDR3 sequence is CASSGAGGADTQYF. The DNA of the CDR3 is TGTGCCAGCAGTGGAGCGGGAGGAGCAGATACGCAGTATTTT.

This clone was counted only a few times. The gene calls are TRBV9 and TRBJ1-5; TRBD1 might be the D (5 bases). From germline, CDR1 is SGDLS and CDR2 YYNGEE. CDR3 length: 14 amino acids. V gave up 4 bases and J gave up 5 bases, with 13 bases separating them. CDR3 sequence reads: CASSPSQAYQPQHF. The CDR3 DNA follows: TGTGCCAGCAGCCCCTCACAGGCCTATCAGCCCCAGCATTTT.

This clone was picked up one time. This CDR3 reads CSVRTGYSNQPQHF. Written as DNA, the CDR3 is TGCAGCGTAAGGACAGGATATAGCAATCAGCCCCAGCATTTT. V is TRBV29-1 and J is TRBJ1-5; 7 bases fit TRBD1. The ends lost 6 bases at V and 0 bases at J; junction bases unmatched: 5. Germline V CDR1 and CDR2: SQVTM, ANQGSEA. The CDR3 is 14 amino acids.

CDR3 in amino acids: CASRVSGTSGRIKDEQYF. The CDR3 DNA reads TGTGCCAGCAGGGTATCGGGGACTAGCGGGAGAATAAAGGACGAGCAGTACTTC. The J gene is TRBJ2-7, the V gene TRBV6-4; TRBD2 matches at 14 bases. V was clipped by 6 bases and J by 5 bases; unmatched bases: 15. CDR1 is MRHNA, CDR2 SNTAGT, per germline. The CDR3 spans 18 residues.

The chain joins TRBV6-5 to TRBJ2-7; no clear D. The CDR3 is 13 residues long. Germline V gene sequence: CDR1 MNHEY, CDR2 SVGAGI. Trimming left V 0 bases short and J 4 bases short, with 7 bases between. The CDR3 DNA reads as TGTGCCAGCAGTTACTCCGATACGTACGAGCAGTACTTC. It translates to CASSYSDTYEQYF.

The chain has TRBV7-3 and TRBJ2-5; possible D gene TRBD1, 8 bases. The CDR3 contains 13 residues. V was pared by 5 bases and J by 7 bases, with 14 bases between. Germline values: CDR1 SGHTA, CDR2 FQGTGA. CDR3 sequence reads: CASSGYRGGTQYF. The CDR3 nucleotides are TGTGCCAGCAGCGGATACAGGGGGGGGACCCAGTACTTC. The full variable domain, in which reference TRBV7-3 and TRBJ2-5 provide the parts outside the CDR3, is GAGVSQTPSNKVTEKGKYVELRCDPISGHTALYWYRQSLGQGPEFLIYFQGTGAADDSGLPNDRFFAVRPEGSVSTLKIQRTERGDSAVYLCASSGYRGGTQYFGPGTRLLVL.

CDR3 sequence: CASSLNSLQETQYF. The CDR3 DNA follows: TGTGCCAGCAGCTTAAACTCCCTCCAAGAGACCCAGTACTTC. V gene TRBV7-3 combines with J gene TRBJ2-5; D ambiguous. V lost 1 base, J lost 1 base, and 7 bases lay in between. The CDR3 consists of 14 residues. The V gene's germline CDR1 is SGHTA and CDR2 FQGTGA.

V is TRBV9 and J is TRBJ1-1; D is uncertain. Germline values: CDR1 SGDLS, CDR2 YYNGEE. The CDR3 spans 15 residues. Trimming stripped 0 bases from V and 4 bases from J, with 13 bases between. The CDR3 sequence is CASSVGHSTSTEAFF. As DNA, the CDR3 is TGTGCCAGCAGCGTAGGGCACTCAACAAGCACTGAAGCTTTCTTT.

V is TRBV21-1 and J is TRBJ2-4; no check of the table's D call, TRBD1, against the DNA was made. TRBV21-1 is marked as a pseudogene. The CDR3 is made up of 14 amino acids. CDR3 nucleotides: TGTGCCAGCTCCCCCCCGGACAGCGGAAACATTCAGTACTTC. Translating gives CASSPPDSGNIQYF.

The CDR3 protein is CASSLGGQVEGGTQYF. CDR3 in DNA: TGTGCCAGCAGCTTAGGGGGACAGGTCGAAGGCGGTACGCAGTATTTT. The chain employs TRBV11-1 and TRBJ2-3; 8 nucleotides match TRBD1. Germline V gene lookup returns CDR1 SGHAT and CDR2 FQDESV (reference sequence). This CDR3 contains 16 residues. V lost 1 base to trimming and J lost 8 bases; unmatched junction nucleotides: 11.

CDR3 nucleotide sequence: TGTGCTAGTGGTTTGGGGCCCGGGACTAGCTCCCTGGCTGCTAACTACGAGCAGTACTTC. It codes for CASGLGPGTSSLAANYEQYF. The rearrangement joins TRBV12-5 to TRBJ2-7, with 9 bases lining up with TRBD2. The CDR3 covers 20 residues. CDR1 is LGHNT and CDR2 is FRNRAP in the germline V gene. The V segment lost 1 base and the J segment 3 bases; nucleotides outside the gene matches: 19.

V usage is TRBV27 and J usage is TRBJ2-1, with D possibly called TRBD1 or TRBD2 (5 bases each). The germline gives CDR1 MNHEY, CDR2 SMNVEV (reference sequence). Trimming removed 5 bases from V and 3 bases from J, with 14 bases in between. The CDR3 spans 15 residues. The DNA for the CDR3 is TGTGCCAGCAGTGGCCGGGACCGCGTCTACAATGAGCAGTTCTTC. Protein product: CASSGRDRVYNEQFF.

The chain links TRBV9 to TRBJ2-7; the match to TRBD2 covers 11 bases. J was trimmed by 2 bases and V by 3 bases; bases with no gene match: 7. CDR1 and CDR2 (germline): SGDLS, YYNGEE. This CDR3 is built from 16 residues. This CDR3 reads CASSAEGLADPYEQYF. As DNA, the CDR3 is TGTGCCAGCAGCGCCGAGGGACTAGCGGACCCCTACGAGCAGTACTTC.

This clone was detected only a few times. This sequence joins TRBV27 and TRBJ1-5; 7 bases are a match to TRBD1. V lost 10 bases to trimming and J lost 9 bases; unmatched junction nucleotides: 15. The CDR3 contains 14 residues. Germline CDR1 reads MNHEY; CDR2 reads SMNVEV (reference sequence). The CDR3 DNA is TGTGCCACCCGAGGGGGCGGAGGGTGGGGGCCCCAGCATTTT. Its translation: CATRGGGGWGPQHF.

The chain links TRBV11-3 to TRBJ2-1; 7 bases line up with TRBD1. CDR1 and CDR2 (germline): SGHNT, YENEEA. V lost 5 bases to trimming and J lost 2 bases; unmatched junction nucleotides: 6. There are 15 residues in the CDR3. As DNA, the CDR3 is TGTGCCAGCAGCCTCCGGGACAGAACCTACAATGAGCAGTTCTTC. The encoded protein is CASSLRDRTYNEQFF.

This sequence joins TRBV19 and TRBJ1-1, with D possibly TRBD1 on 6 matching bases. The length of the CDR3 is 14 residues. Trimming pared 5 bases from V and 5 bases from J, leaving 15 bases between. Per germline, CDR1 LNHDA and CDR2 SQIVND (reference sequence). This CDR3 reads CASSERGYLTEAFF. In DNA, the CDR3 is TGTGCCAGTAGTGAAAGGGGGTATTTAACTGAAGCTTTCTTT.

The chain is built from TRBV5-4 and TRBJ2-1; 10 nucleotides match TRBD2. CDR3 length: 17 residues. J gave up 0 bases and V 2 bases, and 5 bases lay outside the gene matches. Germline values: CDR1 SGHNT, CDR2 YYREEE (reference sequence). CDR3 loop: CASSLAGGGPSYNEQFF. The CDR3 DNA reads TGTGCCAGCAGCTTAGCGGGAGGGGGTCCCTCCTACAATGAGCAGTTCTTC.

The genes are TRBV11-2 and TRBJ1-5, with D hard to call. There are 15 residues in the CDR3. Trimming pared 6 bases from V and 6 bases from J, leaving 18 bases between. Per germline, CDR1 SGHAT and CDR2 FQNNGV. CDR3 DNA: TGTGCCAGCAGTTTCGGACCGAGCGCGATTCAGCCCCAGCATTTT. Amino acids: CASSFGPSAIQPQHF.

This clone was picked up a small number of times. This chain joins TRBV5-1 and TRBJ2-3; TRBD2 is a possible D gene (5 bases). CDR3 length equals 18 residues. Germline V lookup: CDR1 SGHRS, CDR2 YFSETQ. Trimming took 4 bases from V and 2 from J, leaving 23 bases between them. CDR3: CASSPGWLVGRYTDTQYF. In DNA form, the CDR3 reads TGCGCCAGCAGCCCGGGGTGGTTGGTAGGGCGCTACACAGATACGCAGTATTTT.

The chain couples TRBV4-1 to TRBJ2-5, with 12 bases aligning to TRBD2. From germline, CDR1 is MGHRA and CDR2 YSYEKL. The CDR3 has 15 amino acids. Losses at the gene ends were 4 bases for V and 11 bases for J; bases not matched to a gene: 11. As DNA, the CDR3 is TGCGCCAGCAGCCCCCTAGCGGGAGGGCCGCGGGAGCAGTACTTC. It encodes CASSPLAGGPREQYF.

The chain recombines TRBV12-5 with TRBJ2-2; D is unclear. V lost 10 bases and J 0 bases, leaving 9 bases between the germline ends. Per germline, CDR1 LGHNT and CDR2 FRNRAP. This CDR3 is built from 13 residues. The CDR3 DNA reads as TGTGCTACCGTGGAATCGAACACCGGGGAGCTGTTTTTT. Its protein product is CATVESNTGELFF.

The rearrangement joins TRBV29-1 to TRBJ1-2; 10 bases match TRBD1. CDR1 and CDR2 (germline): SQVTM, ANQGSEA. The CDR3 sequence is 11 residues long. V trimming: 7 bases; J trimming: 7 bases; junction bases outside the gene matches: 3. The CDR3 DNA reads TGCAGCGCCCGGACAGGGGGTGGCTACACCTTC. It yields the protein CSARTGGGYTF.